The 9 T cell receptor beta chains reported below all come from one sample, sequenced in a study of OX40 agonist ivuxolimab in advanced cancers. This table comes from immunoSEQ multiplex PCR, and its TCRdb copy is limited to in-frame clones, with some not included. The sample shows about 46,000 clones, 70% to 85% of them seen only once. The sample was CD4+ or CD8+ T cells sorted from blood, taken in a trial of the OX40 agonist ivuxolimab. The receptors derive from an adult with an advanced solid tumor such as melanoma, head and neck, liver or kidney cancer.

The chain combines TRBV5-6 with TRBJ1-2; D is ambiguous. The germline gives CDR1 SGHDT, CDR2 YYEEEE. Trimming took off 0 bases at V and 4 bases at J, with 10 bases between the two ends. The CDR3 covers 14 residues. CDR3 residues: CASSLGTGSYGYTF. The CDR3 DNA reads TGTGCCAGCAGCTTGGGAACCGGGAGCTATGGCTACACCTTC.

J is TRBJ1-2 and V is TRBV7-6, with 12 bases that match TRBD1. The CDR3 is made up of 17 amino acids. The germline CDR1 and CDR2 sequences are SGHVS and FNYEAQ. V shed 6 bases, J shed 7 bases, and the junction held 15 bases outside the gene matches. The CDR3 loop is CASSRGTGGLRTAGYTF. The CDR3 DNA follows: TGTGCCAGCAGTAGGGGGACAGGGGGCTTGAGGACGGCTGGCTACACCTTC.

There are a few counts of this clone. V gene TRBV29-1 combines with J gene TRBJ2-5, with 10 bases identical to TRBD2. CDR1 SQVTM and CDR2 ANQGSEA come from the germline V gene. Trimming at V came to 4 bases and at J to 6 bases, leaving 5 bases not matched to a gene. This CDR3 has 13 residues. CDR3 DNA: TGCAGCGTTGTTGAGCGGGGGGGGCAGACCCAGTACTTC. It encodes CSVVERGGQTQYF.

The chain uses TRBV5-4 and TRBJ1-2; 8 nucleotides align to TRBD1. The CDR3 totals 15 residues. Germline CDR1 reads SGHNT; CDR2 reads YYREEE (reference sequence). V was clipped by 4 bases and J by 4 bases; unmatched bases: 9. CDR3 protein: CASSLSTGEVYGYTF. Here the CDR3 DNA reads TGTGCCAGCAGCCTTTCGACAGGGGAGGTCTATGGCTACACCTTC.

The V call is TRBV4-3, the J call TRBJ2-3, with TRBD1 as a possible D gene (5 bases). Trimming removed 2 bases from V and 3 bases from J, with 9 bases in between. The germline CDR1 and CDR2 sequences are LGHNA and YSLEER. CDR3 size: 14 residues. The CDR3 DNA reads as TGCGCCAGCAGCCAACTAGGGGTGACAGATACGCAGTATTTT. It translates to CASSQLGVTDTQYF.

This chain links TRBV19 with TRBJ1-2; weak D call: TRBD1 (5 bases). The CDR3 is 13 amino acids. V shed 3 bases and J shed 8 bases, with 13 bases lying between them. Germline V gives CDR1 LNHDA, CDR2 SQIVND (reference sequence). The DNA of the CDR3 is TGTGCCAGTAGTATTCACAGCGAGGGGGGCTACACCTTC. It yields the protein CASSIHSEGGYTF.

The chain uses TRBV6-1 and TRBJ2-7; TRBD1 is a possible D gene (5 bases). V was trimmed by 5 bases and J by 9 bases, leaving 11 bases between them. The CDR3 spans 11 residues. CDR1 and CDR2 from the germline V gene are MNHNS and SASEGT. CDR3 DNA sequence: TGTGCCAGCAGTTACACCACAGGGCAGTACTTC. It yields the protein CASSYTTGQYF.

The chain carries TRBV27 and TRBJ1-2; no reliable D call. The CDR3 is 12 residues long. Trimming removed 3 bases from V and 5 bases from J, with 7 bases in between. The germline gives CDR1 MNHEY, CDR2 SMNVEV (reference sequence). The DNA of the CDR3 is TGTGCCAGCAGTTTGGACGGTTATGGCTACACCTTC. Its protein is CASSLDGYGYTF.

The gene calls are TRBV19 and TRBJ2-4, with 7 bases matching TRBD1. This CDR3 comprises 17 residues. With V trimmed by 1 base and J by 0 bases, 6 bases remained unmatched. Germline values: CDR1 LNHDA, CDR2 SQIVND (reference sequence). CDR3 residues: CASSIAGTVLAKNIQYF. The CDR3 nucleotides are TGTGCCAGTAGTATAGCGGGGACAGTCCTAGCCAAAAACATTCAGTACTTC.